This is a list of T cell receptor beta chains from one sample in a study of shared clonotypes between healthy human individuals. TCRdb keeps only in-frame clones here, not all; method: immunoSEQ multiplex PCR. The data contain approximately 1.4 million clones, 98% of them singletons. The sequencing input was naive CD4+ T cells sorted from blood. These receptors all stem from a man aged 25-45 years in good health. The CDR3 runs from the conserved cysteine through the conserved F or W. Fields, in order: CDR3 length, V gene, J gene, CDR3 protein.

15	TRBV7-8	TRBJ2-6	CASSPLRDGANVLTF
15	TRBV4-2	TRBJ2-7	CASSEVAGGLNEQYF
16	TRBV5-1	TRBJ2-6	CASSLRRSSGANVLTF
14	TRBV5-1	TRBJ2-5	CASSLRQGQETQYF
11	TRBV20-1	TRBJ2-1	CSARLVNEQFF
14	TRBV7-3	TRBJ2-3	CASSLTRQADTQYF
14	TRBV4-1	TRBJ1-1	CASSQVAGRTEAFF
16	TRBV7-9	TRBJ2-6	CASSLRGSSGANVLTF
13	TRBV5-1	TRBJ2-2	CASSLADTGELFF
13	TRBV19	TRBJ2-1	CASSMGEEDEQFF
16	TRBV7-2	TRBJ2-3	CASSLALAGGPDTQYF
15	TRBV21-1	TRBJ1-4	CASSIPGQGGEKLFF
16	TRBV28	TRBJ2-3	CASSFGQRPSTDTQYF
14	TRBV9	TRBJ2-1	CASRASGEYNEQFF
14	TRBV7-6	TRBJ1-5	CASSLPGARQPQHF
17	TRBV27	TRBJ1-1	CASSSVWGTAGGTEAFF
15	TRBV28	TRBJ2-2	CASSRYVANTGELFF
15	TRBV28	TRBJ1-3	CASSLTGISGNTIYF
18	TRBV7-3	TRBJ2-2	CASSSHLAPVANTGELFF
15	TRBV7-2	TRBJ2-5	CASSRDAGRQETQYF
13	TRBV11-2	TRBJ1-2	CASSLGQDYGYTF
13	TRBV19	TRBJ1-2	CASRRDGSGGYTF
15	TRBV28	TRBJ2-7	CASSYRDGTSYEQYF
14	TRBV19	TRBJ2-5	CASSMSGFSETQYF
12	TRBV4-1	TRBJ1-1	CASSQDITEAFF
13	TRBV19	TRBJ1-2	CASSRGQNYGYTF
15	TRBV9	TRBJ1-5	CASSGVGGLDQPQHF
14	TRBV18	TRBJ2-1	CASSPNQVVNEQFF
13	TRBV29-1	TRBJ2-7	CSVATGYTYEQYF
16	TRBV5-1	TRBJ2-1	CASSREAQTSYHEQFF
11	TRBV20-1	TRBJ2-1	CSATQYNEQFF
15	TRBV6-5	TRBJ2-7	CASSYSGGRDYEQYF
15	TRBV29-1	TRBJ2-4	CSVAYNVGAKNIQYF
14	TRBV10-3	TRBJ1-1	CAISESSGGTEAFF
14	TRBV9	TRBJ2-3	CASSEGGVADTQYF
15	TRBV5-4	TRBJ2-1	CASSAPGLADNEQFF
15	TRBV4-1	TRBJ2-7	CASSQDRQLVYEQYF
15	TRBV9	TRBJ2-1	CASSISDRSYNEQFF